One sample yielded the 14 T cell receptor beta chains listed below, sequenced in a study of T cells in Graves' hyperthyroidism and ophthalmopathy. Amplification targeted TCR beta CDR3 regions from RNA transcripts. A first-round RT-PCR of the TCR CDR3 used the HTBI primer set. TCRdb reanalysed the multiplex PCR reads using MiXCR and keeps one entry per CDR3 protein. This table holds more than 300,000 distinct CDR3 sequences, less than 20% found once. The specimen was blood. Every receptor here comes from a man in his late teens or twenties with Graves' ophthalmopathy.

This clonotype came up many times. This chain uses TRBV18 with TRBJ2-7, with D uncertain. V was cut by 4 bases and J by 0 bases, with 10 bases left in between. The CDR3 covers 14 residues. CDR1 is KGHSH and CDR2 is LQKENI in the germline V gene. The CDR3 DNA follows: TGTGCCAGCTCACAAGACGTCAACTCCTACGAGCAGTACTTC. Translated: CASSQDVNSYEQYF.

In its sample, this clonotype was seen many times. The chain is built from TRBV5-1 and TRBJ1-1; D is uncertain. Germline assignment: CDR1 SGHRS and CDR2 YFSETQ. Trimming pared 2 bases from V and 0 bases from J, leaving 8 bases between. CDR3 length equals 14 residues. CDR3 protein: CASSLSGLNTEAFF. Written as DNA, the CDR3 is TGCGCCAGCAGCTTATCAGGATTGAACACTGAAGCTTTCTTT.

The V gene is TRBV9, the J gene TRBJ2-1; D is possibly TRBD2 (7 bases). Trimming cost V 4 bases and J 2 bases, with 13 bases left between them. The CDR3 loop spans 15 amino acids. Germline-derived CDR1 and CDR2 are SGDLS and YYNGEE. CDR3 bases: TGTGCCAGCAGCCTCGGGGGGCTACCCTACAATGAGCAGTTCTTC. Its protein product is CASSLGGLPYNEQFF.

The table lists this clonotype with a few counts. The V call is TRBV4-2, the J call TRBJ1-2; D ambiguous. This CDR3 is built from 15 residues. The germline V gene has CDR1 LGHNA and CDR2 YNFKEQ. V shed 1 base and J shed 4 bases, with 13 bases lying between them. The CDR3 loop reads CASSQGQRLSYGYTF. CDR3 coding DNA: TGTGCCAGCAGCCAAGGTCAGCGTCTTTCCTATGGCTACACCTTC.

This clonotype was counted only a few times. The chain couples TRBV15 to TRBJ2-7; D is unclear. V lost 1 base and J lost 4, with 11 bases in between. CDR3 length equals 14 residues. In germline, CDR1 is LNHNV, CDR2 YYDKDF (reference sequence). The CDR3 spells CATSRGSQLYEQYF. CDR3 sequence (DNA): TGTGCCACCAGCAGAGGTTCACAGCTATACGAGCAGTACTTC.

This clonotype came up many times. The chain employs TRBV6-1 and TRBJ2-7, with 9 bases aligning to TRBD1. Germline V lookup: CDR1 MNHNS, CDR2 SASEGT. This CDR3 spans 12 amino acids. V shed 4 bases and J 6 bases; nucleotides not matched to a gene: 1. The CDR3 loop reads CASSADRGEQYF. CDR3 nucleotides: TGTGCCAGCAGTGCGGACAGGGGCGAGCAGTACTTC.

V and J are TRBV20-1 and TRBJ2-1; no clear D. Between the trimmed V and J ends, which lost 4 bases and 7 bases, there was a span of 14 bases. This CDR3 contains 13 residues. Germline CDR1 reads DFQATT; CDR2 reads SNEGSKA (reference sequence). The CDR3 region is CSANIRVMNEQFF. DNA for the CDR3: TGCAGTGCTAACATACGGGTGATGAATGAGCAGTTCTTC.

V is TRBV6-1 and J is TRBJ2-3; TRBD2 agrees at 9 bases. The CDR3 totals 15 residues. In germline, CDR1 is MNHNS, CDR2 SASEGT. With 6 bases clipped from V and 7 bases from J, the junction kept 11 bases outside the gene matches. CDR3 DNA sequence: TGTGCCAGCAGGCTTTTAGCGGGGGAGCGAAATACGCAGTATTTT. This encodes CASRLLAGERNTQYF.

CDR3 coding DNA: TGTGCCAGCAGCTTAGAACGTGGGGGACGTCCCCGCCGGCCCCTCCACTTT. This gives the protein CASSLERGGRPRRPLHF. The chain links TRBV13 to TRBJ1-6, with D possibly matching TRBD1 (5 bases). V lost 1 base, J lost 13 bases, and 23 bases lay in between. Germline loops: CDR1 PRHDT, CDR2 FYEKMQ (reference sequence). The CDR3 contains 17 residues.

This clonotype was detected only a few times. The chain employs TRBV27 and TRBJ2-2, with 8 bases that match TRBD1. The CDR3 extends over 15 amino acids. The germline gives CDR1 MNHEY, CDR2 SMNVEV (reference sequence). V was pared by 6 bases and J by 5 bases, with 8 bases of the junction left unmatched. The CDR3 protein is CASRTGAYTTGELFF. The CDR3 bases are TGTGCCAGCAGGACAGGGGCCTACACGACCGGGGAGCTGTTTTTT.

The genes are TRBV19 and TRBJ2-1; 12 bases are shared with TRBD2. J was trimmed by 9 bases and V by 6 bases; bases with no gene match: 6. Germline V lookup: CDR1 LNHDA, CDR2 SQIVND (reference sequence). This CDR3 spans 14 amino acids. CDR3 amino acids: CASRLAGGGVEQFF. In nucleotides, the CDR3 is TGTGCCAGTAGACTAGCGGGGGGCGGGGTTGAGCAGTTCTTC.

The sample holds one count of this clonotype. The gene calls are TRBV18 and TRBJ2-4, with D unclear. The V gene lost 8 bases and the J gene lost 0 bases, with 11 bases spanning the gap. In germline, CDR1 is KGHSH, CDR2 LQKENI. This CDR3 is built from 14 residues. In nucleotides, the CDR3 is TGTGCCAGCGCTACACCAGTAGCCAAAAACATTCAGTACTTC. The encoded protein is CASATPVAKNIQYF.

This clonotype showed up many times. The V gene is TRBV5-1, the J gene TRBJ2-7, with 8 nucleotides matching TRBD1. The trim removed 0 bases at V and 5 bases at J, leaving 4 bases unmatched. Germline V lookup: CDR1 SGHRS, CDR2 YFSETQ. This CDR3 has 14 amino acids. The CDR3 DNA follows: TGCGCCAGCAGCTTGGGACAGGGGTCCCACGAGCAGTACTTC. Translation: CASSLGQGSHEQYF.

This clonotype was seen at least ten times. The chain couples TRBV6-1 to TRBJ2-7; perhaps TRBD2 as D (5 bases). Per the germline V gene, CDR1 is MNHNS and CDR2 is SASEGT. This CDR3 comprises 15 residues. V was cut by 3 bases and J by 1 base, with 13 bases left in between. CDR3 in DNA: TGTGCCAGCAGTGAGGTAGGCGGGCGTTCCTACGAGCAGTACTTC. Its protein is CASSEVGGRSYEQYF.